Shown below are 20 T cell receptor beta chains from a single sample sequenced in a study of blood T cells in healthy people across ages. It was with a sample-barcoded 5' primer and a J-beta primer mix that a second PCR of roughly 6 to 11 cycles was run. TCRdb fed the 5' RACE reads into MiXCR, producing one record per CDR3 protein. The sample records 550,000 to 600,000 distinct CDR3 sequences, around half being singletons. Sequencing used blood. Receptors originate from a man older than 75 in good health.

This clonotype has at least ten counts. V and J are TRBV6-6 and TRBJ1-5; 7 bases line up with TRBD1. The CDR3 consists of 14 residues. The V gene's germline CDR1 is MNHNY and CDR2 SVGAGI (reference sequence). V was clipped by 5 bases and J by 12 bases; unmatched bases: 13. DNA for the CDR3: TGTGCCAGCAGTACACAGGGGAGTGGGAATTACCAGCATTTT. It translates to CASSTQGSGNYQHF.

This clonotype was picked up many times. The CDR3 coding sequence is TGTGCCAGCAAAACTAGCGGGAGTCTCTACAATGAGCAGTTCTTC. Its protein product is CASKTSGSLYNEQFF. This chain connects TRBV6-5 to TRBJ2-1, with 11 bases fitting TRBD2. V was clipped by 7 bases and J by 3 bases; unmatched bases: 5. Germline loops: CDR1 MNHEY, CDR2 SVGAGI. The CDR3 extends over 15 amino acids.

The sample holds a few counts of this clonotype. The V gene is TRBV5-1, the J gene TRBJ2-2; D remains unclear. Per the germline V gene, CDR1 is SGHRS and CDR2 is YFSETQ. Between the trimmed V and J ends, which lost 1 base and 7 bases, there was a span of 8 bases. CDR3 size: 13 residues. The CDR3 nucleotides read TGCGCCAGCAGCTTGCGGGTGAACGGGGAGCTGTTTTTT. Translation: CASSLRVNGELFF.

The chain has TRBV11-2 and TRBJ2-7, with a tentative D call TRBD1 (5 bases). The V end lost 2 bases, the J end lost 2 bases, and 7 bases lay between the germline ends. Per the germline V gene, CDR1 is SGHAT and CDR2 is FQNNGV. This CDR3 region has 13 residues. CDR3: CASSLYRTYEQYF. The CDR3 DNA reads TGTGCCAGCAGCTTATACAGGACCTACGAGCAGTACTTC. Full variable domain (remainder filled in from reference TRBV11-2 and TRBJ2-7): EAGVAQSPRYKIIEKRQSVAFWCNPISGHATLYWYQQILGQGPKLLIQFQNNGVVDDSQLPKDRFSAERLKGVDSTLKIQPAKLEDSAVYLCASSLYRTYEQYFGPGTRLTVT.

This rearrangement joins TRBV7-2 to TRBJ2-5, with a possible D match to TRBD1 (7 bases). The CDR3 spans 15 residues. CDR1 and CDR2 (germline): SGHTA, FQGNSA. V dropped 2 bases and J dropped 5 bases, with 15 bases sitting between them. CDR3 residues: CASSLIQGRYETQYF. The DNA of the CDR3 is TGTGCCAGCAGCTTAATACAGGGGAGGTATGAGACCCAGTACTTC.

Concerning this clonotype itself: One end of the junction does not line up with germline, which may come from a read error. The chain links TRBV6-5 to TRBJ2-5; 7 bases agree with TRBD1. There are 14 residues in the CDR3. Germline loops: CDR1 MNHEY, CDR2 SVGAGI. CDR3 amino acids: CACRAGDSQETQYF. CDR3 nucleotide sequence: TGTGCCTGCAGAGCCGGGGACAGTCAAGAGACCCAGTACTTC.

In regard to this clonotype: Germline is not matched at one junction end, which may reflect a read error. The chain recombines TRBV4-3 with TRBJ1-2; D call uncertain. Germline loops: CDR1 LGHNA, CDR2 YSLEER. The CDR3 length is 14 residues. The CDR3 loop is CASSQAPENYDYTF. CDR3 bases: TGCGCCAGCAGCCAAGCTCCAGAGAACTATGACTACACCTTC.

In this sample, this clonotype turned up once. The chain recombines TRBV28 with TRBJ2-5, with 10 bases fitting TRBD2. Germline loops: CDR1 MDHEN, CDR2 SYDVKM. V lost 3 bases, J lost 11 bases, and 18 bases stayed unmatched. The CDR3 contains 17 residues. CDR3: CASSLSLAGARRNEQYF. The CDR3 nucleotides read TGTGCCAGCAGTTTGTCTCTAGCGGGAGCTCGTAGGAATGAGCAGTACTTC.

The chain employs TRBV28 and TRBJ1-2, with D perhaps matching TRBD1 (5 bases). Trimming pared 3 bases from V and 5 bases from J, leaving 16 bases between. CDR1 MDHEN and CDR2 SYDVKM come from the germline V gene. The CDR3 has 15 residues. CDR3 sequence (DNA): TGTGCCAGCAGTTTTTCCGAGGGGCGGCGGTATGGCTACACCTTC. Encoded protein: CASSFSEGRRYGYTF.

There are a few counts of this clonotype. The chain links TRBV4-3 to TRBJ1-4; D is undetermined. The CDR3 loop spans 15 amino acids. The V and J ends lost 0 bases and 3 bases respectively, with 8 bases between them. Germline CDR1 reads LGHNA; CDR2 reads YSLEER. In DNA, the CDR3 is TGCGCCAGCAGCCAAGAGGTCGGGGCTAATGAAAAACTGTTTTTT. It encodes CASSQEVGANEKLFF.

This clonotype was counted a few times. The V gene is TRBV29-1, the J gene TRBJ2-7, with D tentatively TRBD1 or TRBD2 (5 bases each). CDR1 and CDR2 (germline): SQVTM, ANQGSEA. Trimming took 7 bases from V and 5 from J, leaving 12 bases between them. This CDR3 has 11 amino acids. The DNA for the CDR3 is TGCAGCGCTTCGGGACGGGACGAGCAGTACTTC. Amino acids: CSASGRDEQYF.

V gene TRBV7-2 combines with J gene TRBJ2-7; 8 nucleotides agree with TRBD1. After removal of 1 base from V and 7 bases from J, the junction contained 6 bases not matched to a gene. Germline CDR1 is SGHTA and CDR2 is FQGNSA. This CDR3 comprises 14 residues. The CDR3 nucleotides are TGTGCCAGCAGCTTAGGGACAGGGACTTGGGAGCAGTACTTC. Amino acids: CASSLGTGTWEQYF.

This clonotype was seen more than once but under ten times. The DNA for the CDR3 is TGTGCCATCAGTGAGTCTGGGACTAGCGGGGGGACGACGTTCTTC. Translation gives CAISESGTSGGTTFF. The chain couples TRBV10-3 to TRBJ2-1; 15 bases map to TRBD2. With 0 bases clipped from V and 15 bases from J, the junction kept 6 bases outside the gene matches. CDR1 is ENHRY, CDR2 SYGVKD, per germline. The CDR3 loop spans 15 amino acids.

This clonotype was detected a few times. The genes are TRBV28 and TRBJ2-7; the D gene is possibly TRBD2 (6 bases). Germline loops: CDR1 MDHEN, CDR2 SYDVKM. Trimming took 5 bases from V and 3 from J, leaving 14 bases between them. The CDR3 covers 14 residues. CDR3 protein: CASSGGTFYYEQYF. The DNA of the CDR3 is TGTGCCAGCAGTGGGGGGACTTTCTACTACGAGCAGTACTTC.

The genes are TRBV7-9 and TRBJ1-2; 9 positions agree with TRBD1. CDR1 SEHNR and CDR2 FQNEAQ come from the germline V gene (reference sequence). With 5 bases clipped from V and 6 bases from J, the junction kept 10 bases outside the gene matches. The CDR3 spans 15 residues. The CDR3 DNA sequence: TGTGCCAGCAGCCGTGGCCAGAGACAGGGGGATGGCTACACCTTC. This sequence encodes CASSRGQRQGDGYTF.

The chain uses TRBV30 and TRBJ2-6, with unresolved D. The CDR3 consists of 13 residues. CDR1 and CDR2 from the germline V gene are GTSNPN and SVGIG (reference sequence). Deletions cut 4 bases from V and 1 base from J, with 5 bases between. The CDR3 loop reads CAWTSSGANVLTF. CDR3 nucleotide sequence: TGTGCCTGGACCTCGTCTGGGGCCAACGTCCTGACTTTC.

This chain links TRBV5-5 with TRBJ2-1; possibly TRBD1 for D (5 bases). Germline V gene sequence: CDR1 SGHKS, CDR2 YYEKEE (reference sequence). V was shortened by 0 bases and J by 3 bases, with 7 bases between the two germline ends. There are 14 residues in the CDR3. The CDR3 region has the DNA TGTGCCAGCAGCTTGGGGGGCGACTACAATGAGCAGTTCTTC. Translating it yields CASSLGGDYNEQFF.

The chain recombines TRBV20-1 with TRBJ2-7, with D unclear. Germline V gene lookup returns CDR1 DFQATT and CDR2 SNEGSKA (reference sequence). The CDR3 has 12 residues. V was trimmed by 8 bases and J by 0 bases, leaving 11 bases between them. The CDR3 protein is CSTRMSSYEQYF. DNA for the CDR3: TGCAGTACCCGGATGAGCTCCTACGAGCAGTACTTC.

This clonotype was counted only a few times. In DNA, the CDR3 is TGTGCCAGCAGCGAATCCGGGACCCAAGAGACCCAGTACTTC. This codes for CASSESGTQETQYF. The chain couples TRBV7-9 to TRBJ2-5; D tentatively fits TRBD1 or TRBD2 (5 bases each). Germline CDR1 and CDR2: SEHNR and FQNEAQ (reference sequence). The length of the CDR3 is 14 residues. The V end lost 5 bases, the J end lost 1 base, and 11 bases lay between the germline ends.

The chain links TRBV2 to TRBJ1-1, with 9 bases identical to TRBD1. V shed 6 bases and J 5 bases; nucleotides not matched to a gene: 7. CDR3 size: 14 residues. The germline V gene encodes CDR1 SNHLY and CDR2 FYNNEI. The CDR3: CASRPGQGLTEAFF. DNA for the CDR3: TGTGCCAGCAGACCGGGACAGGGTTTAACTGAAGCTTTCTTT.